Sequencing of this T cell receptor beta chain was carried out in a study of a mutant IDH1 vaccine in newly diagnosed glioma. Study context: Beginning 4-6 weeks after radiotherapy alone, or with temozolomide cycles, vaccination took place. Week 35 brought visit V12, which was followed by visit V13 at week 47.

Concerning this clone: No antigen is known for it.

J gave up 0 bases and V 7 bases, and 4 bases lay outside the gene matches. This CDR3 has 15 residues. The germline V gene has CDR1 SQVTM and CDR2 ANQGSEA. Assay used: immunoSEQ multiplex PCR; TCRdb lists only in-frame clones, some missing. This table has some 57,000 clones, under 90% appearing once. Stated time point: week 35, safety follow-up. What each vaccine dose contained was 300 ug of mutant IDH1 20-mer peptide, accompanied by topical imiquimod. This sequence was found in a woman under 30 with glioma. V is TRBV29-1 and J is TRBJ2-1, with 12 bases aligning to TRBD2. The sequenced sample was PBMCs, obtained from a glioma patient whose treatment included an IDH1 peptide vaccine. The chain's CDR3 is CSGATSGSSYNEQFF. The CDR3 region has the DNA TGCAGCGGGGCGACTAGCGGGAGCTCCTACAATGAGCAGTTCTTC.